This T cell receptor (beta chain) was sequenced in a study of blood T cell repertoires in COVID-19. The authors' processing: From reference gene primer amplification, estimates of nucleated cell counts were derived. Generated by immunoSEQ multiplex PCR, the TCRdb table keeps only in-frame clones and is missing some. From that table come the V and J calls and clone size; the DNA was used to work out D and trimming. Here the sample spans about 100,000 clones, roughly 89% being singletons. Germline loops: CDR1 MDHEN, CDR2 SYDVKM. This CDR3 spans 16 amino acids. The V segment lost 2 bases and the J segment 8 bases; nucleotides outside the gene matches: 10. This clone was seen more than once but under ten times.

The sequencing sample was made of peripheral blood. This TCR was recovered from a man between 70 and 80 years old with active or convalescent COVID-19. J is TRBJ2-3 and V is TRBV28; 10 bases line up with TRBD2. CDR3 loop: CASSLPASGGPATQYF. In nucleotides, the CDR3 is TGTGCCAGCAGTTTACCGGCTAGCGGGGGTCCGGCTACGCAGTATTTT.